This entry is about one TCR beta chain. Its cognate antigen is unknown. The time point was: patch test 1, 2 weeks after DPC sensitization. The treatment here: therapeutic diphenylcyclopropenone sensitization with weekly scalp DPC. These data come from a study of human T cells and chemical hapten exposure. Trimming cost V 2 bases and J 0 bases, with 10 bases left between them. The CDR3 has 15 amino acids. Looked up from germline, CDR1 is SGHRS and CDR2 is YFSETQ. Broader study findings: The immune response of these alopecia patients might not match healthy individuals'. After DPC sensitization, TCRs above 1 in 1000 frequency showed no change.

Individual cDNA molecules received unique molecular identifiers in the library. Each CDR3 protein gets one entry after TCRdb re-called the RACE reads with MiXCR. This sample has 300,000 to 450,000 distinct CDR3 sequences, with about 4.4% found just once. This receptor was identified in a woman aged 45-60 years with alopecia areata. Some clones in this sample may be carry-over from other donors' samples. The genes are TRBV5-1 and TRBJ2-3; D gene uncertain. The material was whole blood, obtained in connection with sensitization to the hapten diphenylcyclopropenone (DPC). The CDR3 region is CASSLKTRSTDTQYF. The CDR3 region has the DNA TGCGCCAGCAGCTTAAAGACCCGAAGCACAGATACGCAGTATTTT.